This T cell receptor (beta chain) was recovered during a study of blood T cell repertoires in COVID-19. Study information: Sites in the United States, Italy and Spain provided acute and convalescent COVID-19 samples. PBMCs, B-cell-depleted T cells, or T cells provided the cDNA or gDNA that made up the material.

CDR3 length: 14 amino acids. Germline V gene sequence: CDR1 MNHEY, CDR2 SMNVEV (reference sequence). The V gene end was trimmed by 3 bases and the J gene end by 7 bases; junction bases not matched to a gene: 7. As processed by the authors: Scientists estimated how many nucleated cells there were by amplifying reference gene primers. Using immunoSEQ multiplex PCR, the repertoire was profiled, and TCRdb retains in-frame clones only, with some absent. V, J and clone size reflect that table, while D and trimming were determined from the DNA. The sample holds 150,000 to 200,000 clones, more than 70% seen once.

Sample: peripheral blood. This clonotype was sampled from a man aged 18 to 29 with active or convalescent COVID-19. The chain carries TRBV27 and TRBJ2-7; 9 bases map to TRBD2. This chain's CDR3 is CASSFSGGPEEQYF. CDR3 DNA sequence: TGTGCCAGCAGTTTTAGCGGGGGCCCAGAGGAGCAGTACTTC.